Sequencing of this TCR beta chain was carried out in a study of T cells in Graves' hyperthyroidism and ophthalmopathy. This clonotype was seen at least ten times. TCR beta CDR3 regions were amplified from RNA. Carried out on the TCR CDR3, a first-round RT-PCR used the HTBI primer set. TCRdb itself ran the multiplex PCR reads through MiXCR, one entry per CDR3 protein. In the table there are about 740,000 distinct CDR3 sequences, 12% to 15% of which are singletons. CDR1 is MNHEY, CDR2 SMNVEV, per germline (reference sequence). V lost 1 base to trimming and J lost 7 bases, with 17 bases between them. The CDR3 spans 16 residues.

This TCR was recovered from a young woman with Graves' hyperthyroidism. The chain combines TRBV27 with TRBJ1-5; D may be TRBD1 (6 bases). Sequenced input: blood. CDR3 coding DNA: TGTGCCAGCAGTTTATTAGGGGGTAGATCAAGGCAGCCCCAGCATTTT. The encoded protein is CASSLLGGRSRQPQHF.